This T cell receptor beta chain was identified during a study of T cell responses to AZD1222 COVID-19 vaccine. The CDR3 runs 18 residues. V gave up 6 bases and J gave up 0 bases; unmatched junction bases: 11. Germline V gene lookup returns CDR1 MDHEN and CDR2 SYDVKM. The sample holds a few counts of this clone. TCRdb's copy holds only in-frame clones and misses some; the assay was immunoSEQ multiplex PCR. The sample lists about 120,000 clones, less than 95% seen once, with 4.4% in the top ten. This rearrangement joins TRBV28 to TRBJ1-5, with 10 bases identical to TRBD1. This specimen consisted of peripheral blood, obtained on day 0 of MenACWY control vaccination. The sequence derives from an adult in good health. CDR3 DNA sequence: TGTGCCAGCAGAAAACGGGACAGGGGAACCTATAGCAATCAGCCCCAGCATTTT. Amino acids: CASRKRDRGTYSNQPQHF.